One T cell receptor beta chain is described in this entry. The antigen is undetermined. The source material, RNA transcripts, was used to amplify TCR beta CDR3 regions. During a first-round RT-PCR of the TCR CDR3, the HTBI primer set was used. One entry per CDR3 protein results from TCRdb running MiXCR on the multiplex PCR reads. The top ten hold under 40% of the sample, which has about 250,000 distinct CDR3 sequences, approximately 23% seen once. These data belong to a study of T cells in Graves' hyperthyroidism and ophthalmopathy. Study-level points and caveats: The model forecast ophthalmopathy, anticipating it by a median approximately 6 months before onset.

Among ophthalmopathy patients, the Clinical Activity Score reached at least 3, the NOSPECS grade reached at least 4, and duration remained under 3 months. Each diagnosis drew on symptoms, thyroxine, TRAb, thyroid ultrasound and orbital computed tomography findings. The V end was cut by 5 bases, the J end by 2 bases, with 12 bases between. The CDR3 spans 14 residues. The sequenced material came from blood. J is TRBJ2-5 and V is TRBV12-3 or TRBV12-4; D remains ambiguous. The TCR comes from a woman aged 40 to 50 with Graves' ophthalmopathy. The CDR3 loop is CASSPRIGQETQYF. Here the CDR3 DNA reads TGTGCCAGCAGTCCCCGGATCGGGCAAGAGACCCAGTACTTC.